Sequencing of this T cell receptor (beta chain) was carried out in a study of cytomegalovirus exposure and HLA in healthy donors. Study findings and constraints: For most TCR beta V segments, an earlier analysis put the productive rate at about 87% or about 30% of the time. Trimming of TCR beta V- and J-genes showed a link, identified in a later analysis, to a missense DCLRE1C variant.

Amplification used 60 Vbeta primers and 13 Jbeta primers. Method: immunoSEQ multiplex PCR; TCRdb's copy keeps in-frame clones and lacks some. This table has 150,000 to 200,000 clones, approximately 79% appearing once. Sampled while nominally healthy, donors likely had unrecorded immune exposures. Germline V gene sequence: CDR1 MNHEY, CDR2 SMNVEV (reference sequence). Trimming removed 5 bases at V and 5 bases at J, with 18 bases between. The CDR3 runs to 15 residues. As for this clone: Its specificity is not known.

The material sequenced was PBMCs. The receptor comes from a male donor in good health and CMV-seronegative. The gene calls are TRBV27 and TRBJ2-5; D is perhaps TRBD2 (5 bases). CDR3 amino acids: CASSTYPGSAETQYF. The DNA for the CDR3 is TGTGCCAGCAGTACCTACCCGGGGAGCGCGGAGACCCAGTACTTC.